The present TCR beta chain was sequenced within a study of cytomegalovirus exposure and HLA in healthy donors. Whole-study findings and limits: In a later analysis, TCR beta V- and J-gene trimming showed a link to a missense DCLRE1C variant. The only immune exposure information that was available was CMV serostatus.

Of note for this clone: What it recognizes is unknown.

V gave up 2 bases and J gave up 5 bases, with 15 bases separating them. CDR1 and CDR2 from the germline V gene are LGHNA and YNFKEQ. This CDR3 spans 15 amino acids. Sampled while nominally healthy, donors likely had unrecorded immune exposures. It was with 60 Vbeta and 13 Jbeta primers that the PCR ran. The protocol was immunoSEQ multiplex PCR, while the TCRdb copy is restricted to in-frame clones and leaves out a portion. Of more than 150,000 clones detected, around 81% appear once; the ten largest clones hold approximately 2%. This sequence originates from a young woman in good health and CMV-seropositive. Input material: PBMCs. This chain connects TRBV4-2 to TRBJ1-1; D is perhaps TRBD1 (5 bases). Written as DNA, the CDR3 is TGTGCCAGCAGCCAATTAGGGGAGGGGCAGACTGAAGCTTTCTTT. Translation gives CASSQLGEGQTEAFF.